The 18 T cell receptor beta chains below come from one sample, sequenced in a study of glioma-infiltrating T cells. Amplification of TCR alpha and beta CDR3 regions from RNA used iRepertoire nested multiplex PCR. TCRdb recomputed calls from the multiplex PCR reads with MiXCR, one row per CDR3 protein. The sample holds 150,000 to 200,000 distinct CDR3 sequences, about 31% seen once. Sequencing was performed on glioma tissue, nonneoplastic brain tissue, or PBMCs (not recorded which). The receptors derive from a human donor with low-grade glioma or glioblastoma, undergoing nonglioma brain surgery, or in good health (not recorded which).

The chain recombines TRBV27 with TRBJ1-1; D call uncertain. Trimming cost V 4 bases and J 5 bases, with 14 bases left between them. CDR1 and CDR2 (germline): MNHEY, SMNVEV (reference sequence). The CDR3 contains 14 residues. The CDR3 DNA is TGTGCCAGCAGTTATCGACGAGGGAGAACTGAAGCTTTCTTT. Its protein product is CASSYRRGRTEAFF.

This clonotype was detected ten times or more. This chain connects TRBV20-1 to TRBJ2-1, with 15 positions matching TRBD2. The CDR3 extends over 15 amino acids. With 8 bases clipped from V and 7 bases from J, the junction kept 9 bases outside the gene matches. Germline-derived CDR1 and CDR2 are DFQATT and SNEGSKA (reference sequence). CDR3 protein: CSLATGTSGRNEQFF. For the CDR3, the DNA is TGCAGTCTAGCCACCGGGACTAGCGGGAGGAATGAGCAGTTCTTC.

This clonotype was seen at least ten times. The chain joins TRBV7-9 to TRBJ1-5; D remains ambiguous. This CDR3 region has 18 residues. The germline V gene has CDR1 SEHNR and CDR2 FQNEAQ (reference sequence). With 10 bases removed from V and 0 bases from J, the gap between germline ends came to 25 bases. DNA of the CDR3: TGTGCCAACCGCCCGAAGAGGCATCGAAGAGATAGCAATCAGCCCCAGCATTTT. Its protein product is CANRPKRHRRDSNQPQHF.

This clonotype appeared many times. The chain links TRBV7-2 to TRBJ2-7; 8 positions match TRBD2. Germline V gene sequence: CDR1 SGHTA, CDR2 FQGNSA. With 4 bases clipped from V and 0 bases from J, the junction kept 8 bases outside the gene matches. This CDR3 is 16 amino acids long. CDR3 bases: TGTGCCAGCAGCTGGGATACGGGAGGGACCTCCTACGAGCAGTACTTC. Protein: CASSWDTGGTSYEQYF.

This clonotype was detected many times. J is TRBJ2-5 and V is TRBV10-3; D is undetermined. Trimming pared 7 bases from V and 0 bases from J, leaving 6 bases between. Germline CDR1 is ENHRY and CDR2 is SYGVKD. CDR3 length equals 12 residues. CDR3 in DNA: TGTGCCATCAAGAGCGACCAAGAGACCCAGTACTTC. Protein sequence: CAIKSDQETQYF.

This clonotype was detected ten times or more. The chain recombines TRBV7-2 with TRBJ2-1; possible D gene TRBD1, 6 bases. CDR1 is SGHTA and CDR2 is FQGNSA in the germline V gene. The CDR3 has 15 residues. V lost 5 bases to trimming and J lost 8 bases, with 19 bases between them. The CDR3 DNA is TGTGCCAGCAGCGCGGCAGGGGCGTTGTGGGATGAGCAGTTCTTC. It specifies CASSAAGALWDEQFF.

This clonotype was counted many times. The chain combines TRBV7-2 with TRBJ2-1, with 12 nucleotides matching TRBD2. J was trimmed by 9 bases and V by 5 bases; bases with no gene match: 8. Germline V CDR1 and CDR2: SGHTA, FQGNSA. This CDR3 is built from 15 residues. The CDR3 loop is CASSPWTSGTSEQFF. CDR3 DNA sequence: TGTGCCAGCAGCCCGTGGACTAGCGGGACCAGTGAGCAGTTCTTC.

The genes are TRBV18 and TRBJ2-1; D is unclear. The length of the CDR3 is 18 residues. Trimming stripped 5 bases from V and 0 bases from J, with 20 bases between. The germline gives CDR1 KGHSH, CDR2 LQKENI. The CDR3 reads CASSRFWADQSSYNEQFF. In DNA, the CDR3 is TGTGCCAGCTCAAGGTTTTGGGCAGACCAGAGCTCCTACAATGAGCAGTTCTTC.

This clonotype occurred a few times. The CDR3 nucleotides read TGTGCCAGCAGCCAAGATCGCGGGGCCCCCGGAGAAAAACTGTTTTTT. Translation: CASSQDRGAPGEKLFF. V is TRBV3-1 and J is TRBJ1-4; D is possibly TRBD1 (5 bases). Trimming removed 0 bases at V and 8 bases at J, with 16 bases between. Germline CDR1 LGHDT, CDR2 YNNKEL (reference sequence). The CDR3 has 16 residues. The whole variable domain, remainder taken from reference TRBV3-1 and TRBJ1-4, is DTAVSQTPKYLVTQMGNDKSIKCEQNLGHDTMYWYKQDSKKFLKIMFSYNNKELIINETVPNRFSPKSPDKAHLNLHINSLELGDSAVYFCASSQDRGAPGEKLFFGSGTQLSVL.

J is TRBJ1-1 and V is TRBV5-6; D call uncertain. The germline CDR1 and CDR2 sequences are SGHDT and YYEEEE. The CDR3 extends over 15 amino acids. V was pared by 5 bases and J by 1 base, with 15 bases between. The CDR3, as DNA: TGTGCCAGCAGTCGGGCCCTTACTAGGAACACTGAAGCTTTCTTT. Protein product: CASSRALTRNTEAFF.

This clonotype was seen ten or more times. The chain employs TRBV27 and TRBJ1-2, with D unclear. The germline V gene has CDR1 MNHEY and CDR2 SMNVEV (reference sequence). CDR3 length: 12 residues. Trimming shortened V by 8 bases and J by 1 base, and 8 bases separated the two germline ends. This CDR3 is CASGLFNYGYTF. CDR3 DNA: TGTGCCAGCGGACTGTTTAACTATGGCTACACCTTC.

The chain couples TRBV4-1 to TRBJ2-7; no definite D call. Trimming cost V 2 bases and J 5 bases, with 19 bases left between them. Germline V gene lookup returns CDR1 MGHRA and CDR2 YSYEKL. The CDR3 loop spans 16 amino acids. The CDR3 loop is CASSQSIRNLMNEQYF. CDR3 DNA sequence: TGCGCCAGCAGCCAATCTATCCGGAACCTCATGAACGAGCAGTACTTC.

The J gene is TRBJ2-1, the V gene TRBV5-1; the D gene is possibly TRBD2 (5 bases). The CDR3 is 13 amino acids. Trimming removed 5 bases from V and 5 bases from J, with 11 bases in between. Per the germline V gene, CDR1 is SGHRS and CDR2 is YFSETQ. The CDR3 here is CASRPAENNEQFF. DNA for the CDR3: TGCGCCAGCAGGCCAGCGGAAAACAATGAGCAGTTCTTC.

This clonotype has a count of ten or more. V is TRBV29-1 and J is TRBJ2-7; weak D call: TRBD2 (7 bases). V dropped 4 bases and J dropped 5 bases, with 18 bases sitting between them. Germline-derived CDR1 and CDR2 are SQVTM and ANQGSEA. This CDR3 is built from 14 residues. The CDR3 DNA follows: TGCAGCGTTGCCTCCCTACGGGGGGACAACGAGCAGTACTTC. The encoded protein is CSVASLRGDNEQYF.

This clonotype came up many times. This sequence joins TRBV7-8 and TRBJ2-7, with 7 nucleotides matching TRBD2. The V gene's germline CDR1 is SGHVS and CDR2 FQNEAQ. The CDR3 spans 16 residues. V lost 5 bases, J lost 3 bases, and 13 bases stayed unmatched. CDR3 in DNA: TGTGCCAGCAGCCCGCCCGCCGGGAGGTACTACTACGAGCAGTACTTC. Amino acids: CASSPPAGRYYYEQYF.

This sequence joins TRBV18 and TRBJ2-5, with 8 bases matching TRBD2. V gave up 3 bases and J gave up 6 bases; unmatched junction bases: 12. CDR3 size: 16 residues. Per the germline V gene, CDR1 is KGHSH and CDR2 is LQKENI. The CDR3 DNA reads TGTGCCAGCTCACCTGGGACTAGTTTTTCTTCTAAGACCCAGTACTTC. Its translation: CASSPGTSFSSKTQYF. The full variable domain, its missing parts supplied by reference TRBV18 and TRBJ2-5, is NAGVMQNPRHLVRRRGQEARLRCSPMKGHSHVYWYRQLPEEGLKFMVYLQKENIIDESGMPKERFSAEFPKEGPSILRIQQVVRGDSAAYFCASSPGTSFSSKTQYFGPGTRLLVL.

This clonotype was detected ten times or more. V and J are TRBV3-1 and TRBJ2-7; TRBD2 matches at 13 bases. CDR1 is LGHDT and CDR2 is YNNKEL in the germline V gene (reference sequence). The CDR3 sequence is 15 residues long. The V gene end was trimmed by 4 bases and the J gene end by 5 bases; junction bases not matched to a gene: 5. The DNA for the CDR3 is TGTGCCAGCAGCCTTAGGACTAGCGGGAGTGACGAGCAGTACTTC. Encoded protein: CASSLRTSGSDEQYF.

This chain connects TRBV6-2 or TRBV6-3 to TRBJ2-7, with 7 bases that match TRBD2. Germline V gene sequence: CDR1 MNHEY, CDR2 SVGEGT. V dropped 3 bases and J dropped 3; count of bases not matched to a gene: 5. CDR3 size: 14 residues. The CDR3 loop reads CASSYLAGDYEQYF. The CDR3, as DNA: TGTGCCAGCAGTTATCTGGCGGGAGACTACGAGCAGTACTTC.